The rows below give T cell receptor beta chains drawn from one sample of a study of T-cell memory formation after mild COVID-19. TCRdb reanalysed the 5' RACE reads using MiXCR and keeps one entry per CDR3 protein. The profile covers some 210,000 distinct CDR3 sequences, with around 25% appearing a single time and 9.5% to 12% taken by the ten largest. Material: PBMCs or a T cell subset sorted from them (not recorded which). These receptors all come from an adult woman who had mild COVID-19 (a few samples of this study predate the infection). Cell type and time point are not known. Both conserved end residues are part of each CDR3. Each record gives: J gene, clone size, V gene, D gene, CDR3 DNA, CDR3 protein. D genes are given only for firm matches. Clone size, where shown, is once, few, many, or a class for clones that have expanded.

J gene: TRBJ2-7
clone size: few
V gene: TRBV24-1
D gene: TRBD2
CDR3 DNA: TGTGCCACCAGTGAGGGTTCGGGACTAGCGGGAGTCCACGAGCAGTACTTC
CDR3 protein: CATSEGSGLAGVHEQYF

J gene: TRBJ1-1
clone size: .
V gene: TRBV5-1
D gene: TRBD1
CDR3 DNA: TGCGCCAGCAGCCCCGGGCGAGAGGGGGCCACTGAAGCTTTCTTT
CDR3 protein: CASSPGREGATEAFF

J gene: TRBJ1-1
clone size: .
V gene: TRBV7-2
D gene: .
CDR3 DNA: TGTGCCAGCAGCTACCACGAGCGGGTGAACACTGAAGCTTTCTTT
CDR3 protein: CASSYHERVNTEAFF

J gene: TRBJ2-6
clone size: few
V gene: TRBV6-5
D gene: .
CDR3 DNA: TGTGCCAGCACCCGGGGGGACAGAACGGCCAACGTCCTGACTTTC
CDR3 protein: CASTRGDRTANVLTF

J gene: TRBJ2-3
clone size: .
V gene: TRBV18
D gene: .
CDR3 DNA: TGTGCCAGCTCACCACGTGGGGCTTTT
CDR3 protein: CASSPRGAF

J gene: TRBJ2-7
clone size: few
V gene: TRBV5-5
D gene: .
CDR3 DNA: TGTGCCAGCAGCTTGCACATTACCCCCTCGGGGGAGCAGTACTTC
CDR3 protein: CASSLHITPSGEQYF

J gene: TRBJ2-3
clone size: few
V gene: TRBV7-9
D gene: .
CDR3 DNA: TGTGCCAGCAGCTTAGACGGTAGCGGCCCTTATGGGCAGTATTTT
CDR3 protein: CASSLDGSGPYGQYF

J gene: TRBJ2-3
clone size: .
V gene: TRBV6-2/TRBV6-3
D gene: .
CDR3 DNA: TGTGCCAGCAGTCAACCCAGGTCAGGGACAGATACGCAGTATTTT
CDR3 protein: CASSQPRSGTDTQYF

J gene: TRBJ2-3
clone size: .
V gene: TRBV9
D gene: TRBD2
CDR3 DNA: TGTGCCAGCAGCGTACCCCTAGCGGGGGAAACAGATACGCAGTATTTT
CDR3 protein: CASSVPLAGETDTQYF

J gene: TRBJ2-7
clone size: few
V gene: TRBV5-5
D gene: TRBD1
CDR3 DNA: TGTGCCAGCAGCTTCCCAGGGGGCGACGAGCAGTACTTC
CDR3 protein: CASSFPGGDEQYF

J gene: TRBJ2-2
clone size: few
V gene: TRBV15
D gene: .
CDR3 DNA: TGTGCCACCAGCGGTCGGGACACCGGGGAGCTGTTTTTT
CDR3 protein: CATSGRDTGELFF

J gene: TRBJ2-1
clone size: .
V gene: TRBV12-3/TRBV12-4
D gene: .
CDR3 DNA: TGTGCCAGCAGTTTACTAGTTGGCTCCTACAATGAGCAGTTCTTC
CDR3 protein: CASSLLVGSYNEQFF

J gene: TRBJ1-2
clone size: .
V gene: TRBV19
D gene: TRBD1
CDR3 DNA: TGTGCCAGTAGCGAACTAGGACAGGGAGACGGCTACACCTTC
CDR3 protein: CASSELGQGDGYTF

J gene: TRBJ1-5
clone size: .
V gene: TRBV5-1
D gene: .
CDR3 DNA: TGCGCCAGCAGCTTGGATCCCAATCAGCCCCAGCATTTT
CDR3 protein: CASSLDPNQPQHF

J gene: TRBJ1-1
clone size: .
V gene: TRBV14
D gene: .
CDR3 DNA: TGTGCCAGCAGTCTGGGACGGAGGACTGAAGCTTTCTTT
CDR3 protein: CASSLGRRTEAFF

J gene: TRBJ1-1
clone size: .
V gene: TRBV20-1
D gene: TRBD1
CDR3 DNA: TGCAGTGCTAGAGTTCCCGGACAGGGGAACACTGAAGCTTTCTTT
CDR3 protein: CSARVPGQGNTEAFF

J gene: TRBJ2-7
clone size: few
V gene: TRBV5-6
D gene: TRBD1
CDR3 DNA: TGTGCCAGCAGCTTGAGACAGGGCTACTCCTACGAGCAGTACTTC
CDR3 protein: CASSLRQGYSYEQYF

J gene: TRBJ2-1
clone size: few
V gene: TRBV7-8
D gene: .
CDR3 DNA: TGTGCCAGCAGCCCTGACAGGTTCGTTCACAATGAGCAGTTCTTC
CDR3 protein: CASSPDRFVHNEQFF

J gene: TRBJ2-7
clone size: few
V gene: TRBV30
D gene: TRBD1
CDR3 DNA: TGTGCCTGGAGCACCGGGACAGGGGGCCACGAGCAGTACTTC
CDR3 protein: CAWSTGTGGHEQYF

J gene: TRBJ2-1
clone size: few
V gene: TRBV6-6
D gene: .
CDR3 DNA: TGTGCCTTGGGGCCTTCCTACAATGAGCAGTTCTTC
CDR3 protein: CALGPSYNEQFF

J gene: TRBJ1-1
clone size: .
V gene: TRBV12-3/TRBV12-4
D gene: .
CDR3 DNA: TGTGCCAGCGGCACGGGCGGGGCGGGCACTGAAGCTTTCTTT
CDR3 protein: CASGTGGAGTEAFF

J gene: TRBJ2-2
clone size: many
V gene: TRBV7-2
D gene: TRBD2
CDR3 DNA: TGTGCCAGCAGCCCGACTAGCGGGAGACCCGGGGAGCTGTTTTTT
CDR3 protein: CASSPTSGRPGELFF

J gene: TRBJ2-3
clone size: .
V gene: TRBV7-9
D gene: .
CDR3 DNA: TGTGCCAGCAGCTATTTCAGCACAGATACGCAGTATTTT
CDR3 protein: CASSYFSTDTQYF

J gene: TRBJ2-1
clone size: .
V gene: TRBV7-9
D gene: TRBD2
CDR3 DNA: TGTGCCAGCCTCCTTAGGACTAGCGGGTACAATGAGCAGTTCTTC
CDR3 protein: CASLLRTSGYNEQFF

J gene: TRBJ2-3
clone size: few
V gene: TRBV7-9
D gene: .
CDR3 DNA: TGTGCCAGCAGCTTAGGAGGGGCTAGCACAGATACGCAGTATTTT
CDR3 protein: CASSLGGASTDTQYF

J gene: TRBJ2-1
clone size: .
V gene: TRBV11-2
D gene: .
CDR3 DNA: TGTGCCAGCAGCTTAGAGACGATTGGGGCAGAGCAGTTCTTC
CDR3 protein: CASSLETIGAEQFF

J gene: TRBJ2-1
clone size: few
V gene: TRBV5-1
D gene: .
CDR3 DNA: TGCGCCAGCAGCTTTGGAGTGGACAATGAGCAGTTCTTC
CDR3 protein: CASSFGVDNEQFF

J gene: TRBJ2-3
clone size: once
V gene: TRBV7-2
D gene: .
CDR3 DNA: TGTGCCAGCAGCTTAGCGGGAAGAACAGGGAGGCGGACAGATACGCAGTATTTT
CDR3 protein: CASSLAGRTGRRTDTQYF

J gene: TRBJ2-1
clone size: .
V gene: TRBV3-1
D gene: TRBD2
CDR3 DNA: TGTGCCAGCAGCCGCGGGACTAGCGGGACTTCTCTCAATGAGCAGTTCTTC
CDR3 protein: CASSRGTSGTSLNEQFF

J gene: TRBJ2-3
clone size: .
V gene: TRBV20-1
D gene: .
CDR3 DNA: TGCAGTGTTTCTCGAGGCGGAGATACGCAGTATTTT
CDR3 protein: CSVSRGGDTQYF

J gene: TRBJ2-1
clone size: once
V gene: TRBV2
D gene: .
CDR3 DNA: TGTGCCAGCAGTGTCGTGGGGGGAAGTTACAATGAGCAGTTCTTC
CDR3 protein: CASSVVGGSYNEQFF

J gene: TRBJ1-2
clone size: .
V gene: TRBV19
D gene: .
CDR3 DNA: TGTGCCAGTAGTATAGTGGACGGTGCATATGGCTACACCTTC
CDR3 protein: CASSIVDGAYGYTF

J gene: TRBJ2-7
clone size: .
V gene: TRBV29-1
D gene: .
CDR3 DNA: TGCAGCGTTGGGGTGGGGGGCGAGCAGTACTTC
CDR3 protein: CSVGVGGEQYF